The TCR beta chain described here comes from a study of blood T cell repertoires in COVID-19. Everyone who took part was 18 to 89 years old, and they came from about two dozen US areas. Participants were placed into cohorts based on the clinical history they reported. In the study's own analysis: It was from reference gene primer amplification that nucleated cell counts were estimated. Sequencing used immunoSEQ multiplex PCR; TCRdb keeps in-frame clones, though not all of them. V, J and clone size were drawn from that table, and D and trimming were deduced from the DNA. Among a few hundred thousand clones listed, roughly 87% were seen once. The specimen sequenced was PBMCs or T cells enriched from blood (not recorded which). The receptor comes from a woman aged 45-59 years who had recovered from COVID-19.

CDR3 sequence reads: CASSSFSSYEQYF. CDR3 DNA sequence: TGTGCCAGCAGTTCATTCAGCTCCTACGAGCAGTACTTC. The rearrangement uses TRBV12-3 or TRBV12-4 and TRBJ2-7; D unclear. The CDR3 is 13 amino acids. V was clipped by 4 bases and J by 0 bases, with 7 bases between them.